This TCR beta chain was captured in a study of T cell clonotyping in hematopoietic cell transplantation. The study's findings and limits: Pathologically expanded recipient clonotypes increased progressively from day 30 to day 180 as diversity fell. Graft donor and pretransplant recipient Inverse Simpson Index values predicted broader posttransplant TCR diversity. Cells were unsorted, so CD4 and CD8 contributions were not separated.

As for time point: recipient sample about 28 days before transplant, after cytoreduction. This CDR3 spans 12 amino acids. V was pared by 3 bases and J by 8 bases, with 12 bases between. Germline CDR1 reads SQVTM; CDR2 reads ANQGSEA. This clone has just one count. Its target is unknown. Sequencing was performed with immunoSEQ multiplex PCR; in TCRdb, only in-frame clones are kept and a portion is missing. The table has about 16,000 clones, roughly 93% seen once. The chain carries TRBV29-1 and TRBJ2-3; D uncertain. The sample was peripheral blood mononuclear cells, taken before stem cell transplant. This TCR came from a man younger than 35 with biphenotypic leukemia. Some clones in this sample may be carry-over from other donors' samples. The CDR3 sequence is CSVETESGTQYF. The CDR3 DNA reads TGCAGCGTTGAGACGGAGTCGGGTACGCAGTATTTT.